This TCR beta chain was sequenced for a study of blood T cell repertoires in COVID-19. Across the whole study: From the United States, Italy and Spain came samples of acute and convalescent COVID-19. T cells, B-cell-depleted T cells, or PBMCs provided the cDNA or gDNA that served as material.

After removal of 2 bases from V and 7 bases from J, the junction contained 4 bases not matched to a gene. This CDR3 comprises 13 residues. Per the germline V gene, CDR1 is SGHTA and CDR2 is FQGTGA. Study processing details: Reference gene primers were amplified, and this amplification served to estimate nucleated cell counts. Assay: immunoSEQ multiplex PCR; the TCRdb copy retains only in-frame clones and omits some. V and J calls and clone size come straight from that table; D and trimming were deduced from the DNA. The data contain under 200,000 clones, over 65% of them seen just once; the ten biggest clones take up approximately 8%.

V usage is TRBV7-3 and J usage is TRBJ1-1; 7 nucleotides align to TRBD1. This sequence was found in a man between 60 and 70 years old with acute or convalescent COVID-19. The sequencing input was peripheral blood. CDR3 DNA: TGTGCCAGCAGCTTATTACAGGGGAGTGAAGCTTTCTTT. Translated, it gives CASSLLQGSEAFF. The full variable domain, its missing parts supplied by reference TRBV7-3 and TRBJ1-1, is GAGVSQTPSNKVTEKGKYVELRCDPISGHTALYWYRQSLGQGPEFLIYFQGTGAADDSGLPNDRFFAVRPEGSVSTLKIQRTERGDSAVYLCASSLLQGSEAFFGQGTRLTVV.